These 3 T cell receptor beta chains share one sample of origin, sequenced in a study of monozygotic twins with cystic fibrosis. Here immunoSEQ multiplex PCR was the method, and the copy in TCRdb shows in-frame clones only, minus some. The data show about 15,000 clones, 95% to 99% seen once. Sequencing input: blood. The receptors originated from a girl aged 2 to 9 with cystic fibrosis.

The rearrangement links TRBV4-2 to TRBJ2-1; 8 bases fit TRBD1. The junction had 5 bases not matched to a gene; V was cut back by 0 bases and J by 4 bases. This CDR3 contains 16 residues. The germline V gene encodes CDR1 LGHNA and CDR2 YNFKEQ. The CDR3 region is CASSQDRGQGYNEQFF. The CDR3 coding sequence is TGTGCCAGCAGCCAAGATAGAGGACAGGGATACAATGAGCAGTTCTTC.

This sequence joins TRBV19 and TRBJ1-5; D uncertain. The CDR3 extends over 12 amino acids. Germline V gives CDR1 LNHDA, CDR2 SQIVND (reference sequence). V gave up 4 bases and J gave up 4 bases, with 5 bases separating them. CDR3 in amino acids: CASSKGNQPQHF. The CDR3 DNA follows: TGTGCCAGTAGTAAAGGAAATCAGCCCCAGCATTTT.

The CDR3 nucleotides are TGTGCCAGCAGGTTTAGGGCAGATACGCAGTATTTT. As protein: CASRFRADTQYF. The chain joins TRBV2 to TRBJ2-3; D is undetermined. This CDR3 is 12 amino acids long. V lost 6 bases to trimming and J lost 4 bases, with 8 bases between them. Germline V CDR1 and CDR2: SNHLY, FYNNEI.